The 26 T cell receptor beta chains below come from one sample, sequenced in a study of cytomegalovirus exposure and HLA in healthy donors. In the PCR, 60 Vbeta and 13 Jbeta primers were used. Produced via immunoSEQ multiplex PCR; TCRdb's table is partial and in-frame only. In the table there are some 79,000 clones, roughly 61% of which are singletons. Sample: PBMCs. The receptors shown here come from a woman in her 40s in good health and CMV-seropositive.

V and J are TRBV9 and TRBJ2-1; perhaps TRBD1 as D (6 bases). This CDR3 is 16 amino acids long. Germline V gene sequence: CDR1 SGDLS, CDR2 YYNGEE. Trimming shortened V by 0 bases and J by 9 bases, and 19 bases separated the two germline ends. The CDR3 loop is CASSVDPQGMESEQFF. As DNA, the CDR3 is TGTGCCAGCAGCGTAGACCCACAGGGTATGGAGAGTGAGCAGTTCTTC.

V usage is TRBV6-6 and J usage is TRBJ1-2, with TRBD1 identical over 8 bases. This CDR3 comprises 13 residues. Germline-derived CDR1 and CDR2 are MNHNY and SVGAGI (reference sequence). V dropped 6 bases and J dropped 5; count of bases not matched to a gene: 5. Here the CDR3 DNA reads TGTGCCAGCAGCCGCGACAGGGGATATGGCTACACCTTC. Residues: CASSRDRGYGYTF.

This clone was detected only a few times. Written as DNA, the CDR3 is TGTGCCAGCACTGAACGGGACTTTGAAGCTTTCTTT. Amino acids: CASTERDFEAFF. This chain connects TRBV28 to TRBJ1-1, with TRBD1 as a possible D gene (5 bases). In germline, CDR1 is MDHEN, CDR2 SYDVKM. The V gene lost 7 bases and the J gene lost 7 bases, with 13 bases spanning the gap. The length of the CDR3 is 12 residues.

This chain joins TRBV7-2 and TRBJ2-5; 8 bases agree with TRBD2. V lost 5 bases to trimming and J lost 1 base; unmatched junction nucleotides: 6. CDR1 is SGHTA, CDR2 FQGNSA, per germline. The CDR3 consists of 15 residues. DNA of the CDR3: TGTGCCAGCAGCGTTAGCGGGACCCCCCAAGAGACCCAGTACTTC. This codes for CASSVSGTPQETQYF.

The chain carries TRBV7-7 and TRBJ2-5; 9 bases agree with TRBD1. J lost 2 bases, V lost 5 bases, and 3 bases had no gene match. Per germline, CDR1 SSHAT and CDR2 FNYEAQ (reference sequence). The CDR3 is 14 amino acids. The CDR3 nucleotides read TGTGCCAGCAGCAGGGGACAGGGTCAAGAGACCCAGTACTTC. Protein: CASSRGQGQETQYF.

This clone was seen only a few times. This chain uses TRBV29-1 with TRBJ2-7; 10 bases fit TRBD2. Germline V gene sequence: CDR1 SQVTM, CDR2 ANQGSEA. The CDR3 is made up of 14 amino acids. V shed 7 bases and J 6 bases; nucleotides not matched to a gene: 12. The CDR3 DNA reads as TGCAGCGCCGAGAGCGGGAGGGCCGTGGGCGAGCAGTACTTC. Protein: CSAESGRAVGEQYF.

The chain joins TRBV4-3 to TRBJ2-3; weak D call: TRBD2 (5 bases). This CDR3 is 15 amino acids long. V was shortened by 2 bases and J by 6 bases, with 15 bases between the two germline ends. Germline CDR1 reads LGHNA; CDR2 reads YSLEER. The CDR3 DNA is TGCGCCAGCAGCCAAAGGAGCGAAGGAGGTGATACGCAGTATTTT. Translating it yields CASSQRSEGGDTQYF.

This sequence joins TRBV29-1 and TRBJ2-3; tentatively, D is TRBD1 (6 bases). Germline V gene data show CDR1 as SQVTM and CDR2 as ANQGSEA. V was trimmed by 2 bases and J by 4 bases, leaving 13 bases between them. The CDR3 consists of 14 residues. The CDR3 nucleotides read TGCAGCGTTGAAAAGACAGGCCCCGCAGATACGCAGTATTTT. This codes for CSVEKTGPADTQYF.

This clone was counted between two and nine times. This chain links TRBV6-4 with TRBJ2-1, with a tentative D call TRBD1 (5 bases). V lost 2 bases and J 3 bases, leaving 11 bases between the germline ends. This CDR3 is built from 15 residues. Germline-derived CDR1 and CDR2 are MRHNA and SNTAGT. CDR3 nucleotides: TGTGCCAGCAGTGACAGGGGTAGGGGCTACAATGAGCAGTTCTTC. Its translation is CASSDRGRGYNEQFF.

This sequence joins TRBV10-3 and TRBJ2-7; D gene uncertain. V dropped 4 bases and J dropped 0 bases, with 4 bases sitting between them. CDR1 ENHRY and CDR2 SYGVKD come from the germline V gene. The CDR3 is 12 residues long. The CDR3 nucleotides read TGTGCCATCAGTGCTAGCTCCTACGAGCAGTACTTC. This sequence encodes CAISASSYEQYF.

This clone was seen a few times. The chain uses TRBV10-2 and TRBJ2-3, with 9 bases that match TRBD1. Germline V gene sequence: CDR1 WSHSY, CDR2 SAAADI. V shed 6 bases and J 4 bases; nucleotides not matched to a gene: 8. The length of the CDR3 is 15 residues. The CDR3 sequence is CASRDTGGVADTQYF. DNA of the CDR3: TGCGCCAGCAGAGATACAGGGGGCGTCGCAGATACGCAGTATTTT.

The DNA of the CDR3 is TGTGCCAGTAGTCCCTCGACTAGGAACACCGGGGAGCTGTTTTTT. Translated, it gives CASSPSTRNTGELFF. The chain is built from TRBV19 and TRBJ2-2; possible D gene TRBD2, 6 bases. Germline V gives CDR1 LNHDA, CDR2 SQIVND (reference sequence). Trimming shortened V by 5 bases and J by 1 base, and 11 bases separated the two germline ends. CDR3 length equals 15 residues.

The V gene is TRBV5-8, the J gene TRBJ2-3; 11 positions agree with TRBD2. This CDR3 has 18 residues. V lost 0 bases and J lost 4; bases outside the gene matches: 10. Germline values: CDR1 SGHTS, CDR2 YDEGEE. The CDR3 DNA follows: TGTGCCAGCAGCTTGGTGCTAGCGGGAGGAAAAAGCGCAGATACGCAGTATTTT. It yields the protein CASSLVLAGGKSADTQYF.

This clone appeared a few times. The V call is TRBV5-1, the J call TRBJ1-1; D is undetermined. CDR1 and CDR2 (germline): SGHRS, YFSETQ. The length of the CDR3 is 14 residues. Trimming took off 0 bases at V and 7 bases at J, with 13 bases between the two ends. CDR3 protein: CASSLDGNAGEAFF. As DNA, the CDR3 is TGCGCCAGCAGCTTGGACGGGAACGCGGGTGAAGCTTTCTTT.

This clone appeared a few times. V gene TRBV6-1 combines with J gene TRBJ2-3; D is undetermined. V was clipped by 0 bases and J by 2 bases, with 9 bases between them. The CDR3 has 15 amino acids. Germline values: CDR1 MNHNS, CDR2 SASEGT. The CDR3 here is CASSEAAGLTDTQYF. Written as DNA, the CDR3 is TGTGCCAGCAGTGAAGCCGCAGGCCTCACAGATACGCAGTATTTT.

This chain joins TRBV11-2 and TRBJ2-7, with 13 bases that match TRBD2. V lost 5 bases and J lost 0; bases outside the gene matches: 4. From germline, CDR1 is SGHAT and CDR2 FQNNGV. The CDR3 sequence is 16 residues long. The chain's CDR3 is CASSARTSGSSYEQYF. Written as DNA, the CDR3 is TGTGCCAGCAGCGCCCGGACTAGCGGGAGCTCCTACGAGCAGTACTTC.

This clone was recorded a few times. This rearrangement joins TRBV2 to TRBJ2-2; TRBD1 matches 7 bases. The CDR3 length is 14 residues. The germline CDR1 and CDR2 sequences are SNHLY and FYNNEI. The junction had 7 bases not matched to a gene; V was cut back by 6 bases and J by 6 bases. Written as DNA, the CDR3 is TGTGCCAGCAGAGACAGGGTAGCCGCCGGGGAGCTGTTTTTT. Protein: CASRDRVAAGELFF.

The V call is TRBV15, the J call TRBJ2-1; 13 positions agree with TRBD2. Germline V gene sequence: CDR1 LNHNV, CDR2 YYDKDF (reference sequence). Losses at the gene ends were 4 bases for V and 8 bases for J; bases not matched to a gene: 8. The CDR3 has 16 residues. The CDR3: CATSNRLAGGKDEQFF. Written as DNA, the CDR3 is TGTGCCACCAGCAATAGACTAGCGGGAGGTAAAGATGAGCAGTTCTTC.

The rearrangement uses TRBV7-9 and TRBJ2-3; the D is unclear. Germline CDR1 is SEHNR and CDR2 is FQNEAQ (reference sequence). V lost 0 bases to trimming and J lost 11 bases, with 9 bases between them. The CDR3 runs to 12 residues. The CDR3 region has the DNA TGTGCCAGCAGCTTAGCTAGCCAAGAGCAGTATTTT. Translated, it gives CASSLASQEQYF. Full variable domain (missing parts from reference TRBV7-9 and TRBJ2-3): DTGVSQNPRHKITKRGQNVTFRCDPISEHNRLYWYRQTLGQGPEFLTYFQNEAQLEKSRLLSDRFSAERPKGSFSTLEIQRTEQGDSAMYLCASSLASQEQYFGPGTRLTVL.

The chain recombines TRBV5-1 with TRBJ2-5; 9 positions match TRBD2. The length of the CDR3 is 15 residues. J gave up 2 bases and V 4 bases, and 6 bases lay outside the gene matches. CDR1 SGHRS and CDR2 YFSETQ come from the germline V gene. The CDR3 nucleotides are TGCGCCAGCAGCCTAGCAGCGGGAGGTCAAGAGACCCAGTACTTC. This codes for CASSLAAGGQETQYF.

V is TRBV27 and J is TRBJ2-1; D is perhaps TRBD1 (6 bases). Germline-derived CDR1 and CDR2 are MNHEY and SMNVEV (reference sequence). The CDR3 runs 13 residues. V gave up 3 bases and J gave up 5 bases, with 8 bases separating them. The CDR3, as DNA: TGTGCCAGCAGTTTTAGGGGGAACAATGAGCAGTTCTTC. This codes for CASSFRGNNEQFF.

For the CDR3, the DNA is TGTGCCAGCAGTTCCCCGGACTCAGTCTACGAGCAGTACTTC. It encodes CASSSPDSVYEQYF. This rearrangement joins TRBV28 to TRBJ2-7; tentative D call: TRBD2 (5 bases). Trimming left V 4 bases short and J 3 bases short, with 13 bases between. In germline, CDR1 is MDHEN, CDR2 SYDVKM. This CDR3 is built from 14 residues.

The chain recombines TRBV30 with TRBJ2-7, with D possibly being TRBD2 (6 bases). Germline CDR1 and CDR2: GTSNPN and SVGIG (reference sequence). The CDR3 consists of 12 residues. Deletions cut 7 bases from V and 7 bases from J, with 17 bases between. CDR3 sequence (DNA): TGTGCCTCAAGCAGGGACTCGTGGGAGCAGTACTTC. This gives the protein CASSRDSWEQYF.

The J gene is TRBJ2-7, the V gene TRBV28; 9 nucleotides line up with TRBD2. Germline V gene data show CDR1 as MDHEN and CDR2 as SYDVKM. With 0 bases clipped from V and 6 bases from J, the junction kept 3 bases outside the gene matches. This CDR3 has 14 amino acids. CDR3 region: CASSLWREGREQYF. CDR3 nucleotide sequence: TGTGCCAGCAGTTTATGGCGGGAGGGCCGCGAGCAGTACTTC.

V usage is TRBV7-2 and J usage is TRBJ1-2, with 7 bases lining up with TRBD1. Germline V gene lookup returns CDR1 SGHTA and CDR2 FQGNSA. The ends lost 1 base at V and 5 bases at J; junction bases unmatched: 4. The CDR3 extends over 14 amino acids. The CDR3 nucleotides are TGTGCCAGCAGCTTAGAGGGGACAGCTTATGGCTACACCTTC. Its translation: CASSLEGTAYGYTF. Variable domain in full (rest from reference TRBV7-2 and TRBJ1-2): GAGVSQSPSNKVTEKGKDVELRCDPISGHTALYWYRQSLGQGLEFLIYFQGNSAPDKSGLPSDRFSAERTGGSVSTLTIQRTQQEDSAVYLCASSLEGTAYGYTFGSGTRLTVV.

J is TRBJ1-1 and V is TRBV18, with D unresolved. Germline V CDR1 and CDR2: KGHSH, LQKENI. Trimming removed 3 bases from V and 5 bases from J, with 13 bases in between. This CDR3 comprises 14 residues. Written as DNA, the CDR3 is TGTGCCAGCTCACCGGTCGGGAGTAGGACTGAAGCTTTCTTT. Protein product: CASSPVGSRTEAFF.